The subject of this entry is one TCR beta chain. What it binds is not known. These data are taken from a study of cytomegalovirus exposure and HLA in healthy donors. The CDR3 totals 13 residues. J lost 11 bases, V lost 2 bases, and 9 bases had no gene match. CDR1 is GTSNPN, CDR2 SVGIG, per germline (reference sequence). PCR employed 60 Vbeta and 13 Jbeta primers. Measured with immunoSEQ multiplex PCR; TCRdb has only the in-frame clones, and not every one. This sample has under 200,000 clones, with about 78% found just once. Study observations and caveats: Researchers left out some V segments, among them TRBV6-2 and TRBV6-3, as indistinguishable. As a later analysis showed, a missense DCLRE1C variant was linked to trimming of TCR beta V- and J-genes.

The chain links TRBV30 to TRBJ2-5, with 9 nucleotides matching TRBD1. The source of this sequence is a man aged 40-50 years in good health and CMV-seronegative. The source material was PBMCs. CDR3 protein: CAWSTDRGFEQYF. CDR3 nucleotide sequence: TGTGCCTGGAGTACCGACAGGGGGTTTGAGCAGTACTTC.